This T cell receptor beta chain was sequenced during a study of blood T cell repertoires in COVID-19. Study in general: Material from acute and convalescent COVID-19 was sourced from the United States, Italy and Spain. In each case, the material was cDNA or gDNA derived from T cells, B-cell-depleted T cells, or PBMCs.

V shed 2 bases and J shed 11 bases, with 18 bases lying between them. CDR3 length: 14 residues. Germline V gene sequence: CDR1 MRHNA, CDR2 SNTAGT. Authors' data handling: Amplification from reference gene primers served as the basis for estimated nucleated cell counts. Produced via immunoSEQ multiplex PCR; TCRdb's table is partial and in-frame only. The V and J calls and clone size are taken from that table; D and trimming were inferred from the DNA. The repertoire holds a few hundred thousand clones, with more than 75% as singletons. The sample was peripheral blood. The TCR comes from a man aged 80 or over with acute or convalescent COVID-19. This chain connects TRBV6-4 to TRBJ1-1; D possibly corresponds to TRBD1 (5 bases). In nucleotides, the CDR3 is TGTGCCAGCAGTGACCATCAGGACAAACTTTTGGCTTTCTTT. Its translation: CASSDHQDKLLAFF.